The clone carrying this T cell receptor beta chain appeared many times. The germline V and J ends were trimmed by 5 bases and 6 bases, with 13 bases remaining between them. CDR3 length: 13 residues. The data stem from a study of identical twins. TCRdb ran MiXCR on the 5' RACE reads and lists one entry per CDR3 protein. This sample has about 200,000 distinct CDR3 sequences, with around a tenth found just once. The genes are TRBV12-3 or TRBV12-4 and TRBJ1-2, with TRBD1 as a possible D gene (6 bases). Sequencing was carried out using memory (CD45RO+) T cells sorted from blood. The clonotype comes from a woman under 30 in good health. CDR3 amino acids: CASSLQGGDGYTF. The CDR3 nucleotides are TGTGCCAGCAGTCTACAGGGTGGTGATGGCTACACCTTC.